This TCR beta chain was obtained from a study of metastatic and nonmetastatic thyroid tumors (dated by TCRdb to 2019 to 2021). Regarding the complete study: For patients with malignant and with benign thyroid disease, the researchers compared repertoires between peripheral blood samples and tumor or nodule tissue samples. What the study reported, not specific to this receptor: In both blood and tumor samples, malignant tumors were reported to have significantly higher TCR beta diversity than benign nodules.

About this clone itself: Its target antigen remains unknown. The sample holds no much larger clone one base away, and base qualities are not on file.

Libraries came from PCR. TCRdb shows the sequencer as Illumina HiSeq 4000. High-throughput sequencing was used to profile the TCR beta-chain CDR3 region of each patient. As for the original processing: The researchers built a classifier to tell apart papillary thyroid cancer patients with distant metastasis, based on CDR3 differences among clinicopathological groups. The Shannon index was used to measure repertoire diversity, and the Morisita-Horn index was used to measure how similar tumor and blood repertoires were. TCRdb cleaned the public reads at Q25 with fastp, built clones with MiXCR and kept in-frame beta chains. These V and J calls originate from TCRdb's pipeline instead of the authors' own analysis. This sample is represented by approximately 20,000 clones; 15% to 17% of them were singletons. The ten largest clones take up over 15% of the sample. No treatment had been received by any patient before thyroid surgery. Using T-cell receptor beta sequencing, the researchers looked back retrospectively at clinical samples from patients, gathered between about 2011 and 2019.

The clonotype was recovered from a female donor with papillary thyroid cancer or a benign thyroid nodule (not recorded which). Some clones in this sample may be carry-over from other donors' samples. Sample: blood.

The nucleotide sequence reads TGCGCCAGCAGCTATCGGTCCCTGAACACTGAAGCTTTCTTT. Protein translation: CASSYRSLNTEAFF. Recombination connected TRBV5-1 to TRBJ1-1; the D segment cannot be called with confidence. Cut back by 3 bases and 0 bases, the V and J ends lie 9 bases apart. From cysteine to phenylalanine, the CDR3 is 14 amino acids long. The CDR3 DNA has 42 bases and is translated from base 1. The germline V gene sets CDR1 to SGHRS and CDR2 to YFSETQ.